The entry below gives a single T cell receptor (beta chain) sequence along with its context. Its recognized antigen is unknown. The input lacks base qualities; no much larger clone sits a single base away. TCRbeta CDR3 regions were amplified from genomic DNA using the immunoSEQ Assay, a bias-controlled multiplex PCR. The study's own analysis went as follows. Within the assay, amplification of reference gene primers was used to estimate how many nucleated cells each sample contained. To quantify the absolute abundance of each unique TCRbeta CDR3 rearrangement, sequence reads were collapsed and filtered. For each sample, productive Simpson clonality was calculated as the square root of Simpson's diversity index over productive rearrangements. TCRdb provides this immuneACCESS table in a form limited to in-frame rearrangements. Some clones are lacking; in checked studies, under half of them reflect an unresolved V gene, and why the rest are absent is not known. V and J calls and clone size come straight from that table; D and trimming were deduced from the DNA. This sample comprises some 180,000 clones, about 76% of them detected only once. The biggest ten clones account for around 8.9% of the sample.

The cysteine opens and the phenylalanine closes a CDR3 of 16 amino acids. Only the CDR3 region is kept as DNA, spanning 48 bases read in frame from base 1. V trim: 1 base; J trim: 9 bases; unmatched bases: 14. CDR1 and CDR2 are read off the germline V gene (reference sequence) as GTSNPN and SVGIG. These data originate in a study of blood T cell repertoires in COVID-19 (TCRdb year 2020). In the study overall: The collaborator samples originated in the United States, Italy and Spain and spanned the acute and convalescent phases of COVID-19. Nearly every sample came with metadata listing a de-identified subject ID, COVID-19 status, age in years and sex. The repertoires were released in a freely available public database intended as a resource for research on the immune response to SARS-CoV-2. Samples were obtained from the ongoing ImmuneRACE study (first 160 participants) and from 1,254 subjects provided by 6 global collaborators. The material from the prospective study consisted of cDNA or gDNA derived from T cells, B-cell-depleted T cells, or PBMCs. HLA class I and class II types, where available, came from metadata supplied by the sample provider rather than from assay-based typing. Deeply sampled blood TCRbeta repertoires from subjects exposed to, actively infected with, or recovered from COVID-19 were included in the dataset.

Study-wide findings and limitations: How much clinical and demographic metadata was included differed by source and by participant, and the metadata was provided uncurated.

The collaborating institutions used their own protocols to collect whole blood in K2EDTA tubes. For TCRbeta analysis, collaborators shipped samples as frozen whole blood, isolated PBMCs, or DNA extracted from either of those sample types. The chain is assembled from TRBV30 and TRBJ2-1, and 8 bases in between align with TRBD2. Sequencing used peripheral blood. This sequence was found in a woman aged 50 to 60 with active or convalescent COVID-19. The nucleotide sequence is TGTGCCTGGAGTGAAAAGACTAGCGACTACCTAGGTGAGCAGTTCTTC. This yields the protein CAWSEKTSDYLGEQFF.